The next 23 T cell receptor beta chains were all read from a single sample in a study of blood T cell repertoires in COVID-19. Sequenced by immunoSEQ multiplex PCR; TCRdb stores in-frame clones only, minus some. This table has about 50,000 clones, roughly 82% appearing once. Input material: peripheral blood. The receptor set was obtained from a woman between 55 and 75 years old with acute or convalescent COVID-19.

The chain couples TRBV10-2 to TRBJ2-5; TRBD1 matches at 8 bases. The CDR3 is 13 amino acids. V dropped 10 bases and J dropped 4; count of bases not matched to a gene: 8. The V gene's germline CDR1 is WSHSY and CDR2 SAAADI. The CDR3 sequence is CAIGQGGTETQYF. The CDR3 nucleotides are TGCGCCATTGGACAGGGAGGAACAGAGACCCAGTACTTC.

This clone was seen a handful of times. The junction and the germline gene differ at one end; a read error may be behind it. V gene TRBV6-1 combines with J gene TRBJ2-3, with D possibly being TRBD2 (6 bases). Germline V gene sequence: CDR1 MNHNS, CDR2 SASEGT. CDR3 length equals 14 residues. CDR3: CASSERTSRDTQYF. CDR3 bases: TGTGCCAGCAGTGAAAGAACTAGCAGAGATACGCAGTATTTT.

The chain carries TRBV6-5 and TRBJ2-5, with 8 bases matching TRBD2. CDR1 MNHEY and CDR2 SVGAGI come from the germline V gene. The V and J ends lost 9 bases and 5 bases, in that order; junction bases with no gene match: 14. The CDR3 has 15 residues. CDR3 loop: CASFKRETRLETQYF. For the CDR3, the DNA is TGTGCCAGTTTCAAGCGGGAGACTCGATTGGAGACCCAGTACTTC.

The chain recombines TRBV3-1 (or the pseudogene TRBV3-2) with TRBJ2-1; 8 nucleotides agree with TRBD2. After removal of 0 bases from V and 0 bases from J, the junction contained 13 bases not matched to a gene. Germline V gene sequence: CDR1 LGHDT, CDR2 YNNKEL (reference sequence). CDR3 length: 20 residues. The CDR3 DNA sequence: TGTGCCAGCAGCCAAGACCCCCCTTCTCCAAGCGGGAGCTCCTACAATGAGCAGTTCTTC. Translating gives CASSQDPPSPSGSSYNEQFF.

This clone appeared a single time. This sequence joins TRBV29-1 and TRBJ1-1; the match to TRBD1 covers 10 bases. The V gene's germline CDR1 is SQVTM and CDR2 ANQGSEA. The CDR3 contains 15 residues. J lost 5 bases, V lost 5 bases, and 11 bases had no gene match. The CDR3 DNA is TGCAGCGTTTCAGGTTGGACAGGGGGAGAAACTGAAGCTTTCTTT. Its translation: CSVSGWTGGETEAFF.

V gene TRBV29-1 combines with J gene TRBJ2-2; 8 bases line up with TRBD2. The CDR3 totals 16 residues. The V gene's germline CDR1 is SQVTM and CDR2 ANQGSEA. Trimming at V came to 0 bases and at J to 6 bases, leaving 9 bases not matched to a gene. The DNA for the CDR3 is TGCAGCGTTGAAGATACGGGCCGGGGGGGGCCCGGGGAGCTGTTTTTT. Protein product: CSVEDTGRGGPGELFF.

The genes are TRBV10-3 and TRBJ2-1; D is perhaps TRBD1 (6 bases). This CDR3 is 14 amino acids long. Germline V lookup: CDR1 ENHRY, CDR2 SYGVKD. V was pared by 4 bases and J by 8 bases, with 15 bases between. The CDR3 region has the DNA TGTGCCATCAGTGGGCCGGACAGTCTTTATGAGCAGTTCTTC. It is translated as CAISGPDSLYEQFF.

This chain joins TRBV2 and TRBJ1-2, with 7 positions matching TRBD1. The CDR3 consists of 14 residues. Germline V gives CDR1 SNHLY, CDR2 FYNNEI. V was clipped by 8 bases and J by 3 bases; unmatched bases: 9. DNA of the CDR3: TGTGCCAGCCAGAACAGGGGTATGGACTATGGCTACACCTTC. This sequence encodes CASQNRGMDYGYTF.

V gene TRBV7-9 combines with J gene TRBJ1-5, with D unclear. Trimming stripped 1 base from V and 6 bases from J, with 4 bases between. CDR3 size: 12 residues. Germline V gene data show CDR1 as SEHNR and CDR2 as FQNEAQ (reference sequence). The CDR3 reads CASSLGLQPQHF. The DNA for the CDR3 is TGTGCCAGCAGCTTAGGGCTTCAGCCCCAGCATTTT.

V and J are TRBV30 and TRBJ2-2; 7 nucleotides agree with TRBD2. The ends lost 3 bases at V and 2 bases at J; junction bases unmatched: 3. The length of the CDR3 is 14 residues. CDR1 and CDR2 from the germline V gene are GTSNPN and SVGIG (reference sequence). CDR3 DNA sequence: TGTGCCTGGAGACTAGCGAGTAACACCGGGGAGCTGTTTTTT. This translates into CAWRLASNTGELFF.

This clone was detected only a few times. The CDR3 region is CASSQFGGVAGTEAFF. The CDR3 DNA follows: TGTGCCAGCAGCCAATTCGGGGGGGTTGCGGGCACTGAAGCTTTCTTT. The rearrangement joins TRBV7-2 to TRBJ1-1; D may be TRBD1 (5 bases). Trimming stripped 5 bases from V and 4 bases from J, with 20 bases between. Germline loops: CDR1 SGHTA, CDR2 FQGNSA. There are 16 residues in the CDR3.

The chain links TRBV7-8 to TRBJ1-3; tentative D call: TRBD1 (6 bases). CDR3 size: 15 residues. Trimming left V 1 base short and J 0 bases short, with 7 bases between. Germline V CDR1 and CDR2: SGHVS, FQNEAQ. The CDR3 region is CASSLGTASGNTIYF. The CDR3 DNA is TGTGCCAGCAGCTTAGGGACAGCCTCTGGAAACACCATATATTTT.

The chain carries TRBV19 and TRBJ2-2; D is undetermined. The V end lost 3 bases, the J end lost 2 bases, and 10 bases lay between the germline ends. CDR1 LNHDA and CDR2 SQIVND come from the germline V gene (reference sequence). There are 15 residues in the CDR3. The CDR3, as DNA: TGTGCCAGTAGTATGGGCCAGCAAAACACCGGGGAGCTGTTTTTT. Its translation is CASSMGQQNTGELFF. Variable domain in full (rest from reference TRBV19 and TRBJ2-2): DGGITQSPKYLFRKEGQNVTLSCEQNLNHDAMYWYRQDPGQGLRLIYYSQIVNDFQKGDIAEGYSVSREKKESFPLTVTSAQKNPTAFYLCASSMGQQNTGELFFGEGSRLTVL.

V gene TRBV7-3 combines with J gene TRBJ1-6, with 8 bases matching TRBD1. V gave up 2 bases and J gave up 10 bases; unmatched junction bases: 7. The CDR3 contains 15 residues. Germline-derived CDR1 and CDR2 are SGHTA and FQGTGA. In nucleotides, the CDR3 is TGTGCCAGCAGCTTAGAAGCAGGGGGCTGGTCACCCCTCCACTTT. Protein product: CASSLEAGGWSPLHF.

The rearrangement links TRBV6-5 to TRBJ1-1, with D maybe TRBD1 (5 bases). The V gene's germline CDR1 is MNHEY and CDR2 SVGAGI. Trimming shortened V by 8 bases and J by 3 bases, and 16 bases separated the two germline ends. This CDR3 comprises 14 residues. Here the CDR3 reads CASQQGTLYTEAFF. The CDR3 DNA follows: TGTGCCAGCCAGCAGGGAACCCTGTACACTGAAGCTTTCTTT.

This chain links TRBV6-1 with TRBJ1-4, with D tentatively TRBD1 (5 bases). CDR1 is MNHNS, CDR2 SASEGT, per germline. Trimming cost V 7 bases and J 1 base, with 10 bases left between them. The CDR3 contains 14 residues. The CDR3 sequence is CASINQGTNEKLFF. The CDR3 DNA reads TGTGCCAGCATCAACCAGGGAACTAATGAAAAACTGTTTTTT.

This sequence joins TRBV5-1 and TRBJ2-1; 12 bases are shared with TRBD2. The J segment lost 6 bases and the V segment lost 4 bases, leaving 8 bases of the junction unmatched. Looked up from germline, CDR1 is SGHRS and CDR2 is YFSETQ. The CDR3 length is 16 residues. CDR3 residues: CASSPRPSGRGNEQFF. In DNA, the CDR3 is TGCGCCAGCAGCCCCAGGCCTAGCGGGAGGGGCAATGAGCAGTTCTTC.

This clone was seen more than once but under ten times. This chain uses TRBV12-5 with TRBJ1-1; D unresolved. The CDR3 runs to 13 residues. Germline V lookup: CDR1 LGHNT, CDR2 FRNRAP. V shed 2 bases and J shed 6 bases, with 10 bases lying between them. CDR3 amino acids: CASGLSGSAEAFF. The CDR3 DNA reads as TGTGCTAGTGGTTTGTCGGGGTCGGCTGAAGCTTTCTTT.

A remark on this clone: This sample also contains other DNA sequences that code for the same CDR3. V gene TRBV30 combines with J gene TRBJ1-5; D not certain. The CDR3 spans 13 residues. CDR1 and CDR2 (germline): GTSNPN, SVGIG (reference sequence). V was pared by 0 bases and J by 4 bases, with 7 bases between. This CDR3 is CAWSVTLNQPQHF. The CDR3 DNA sequence: TGTGCCTGGAGTGTCACTCTGAATCAGCCCCAGCATTTT.

In nucleotides, the CDR3 is TGTGCCAGTAGTATTTCTGCAGGGTCAGAGACCCAGTACTTC. It translates to CASSISAGSETQYF. The chain links TRBV19 to TRBJ2-5, with D possibly matching TRBD1 (5 bases). The V gene's germline CDR1 is LNHDA and CDR2 SQIVND (reference sequence). The V end lost 3 bases, the J end lost 4 bases, and 12 bases lay between the germline ends. The length of the CDR3 is 14 residues.

This clone was detected only once. The chain joins TRBV10-3 to TRBJ1-5; 9 positions agree with TRBD1. This CDR3 has 15 residues. V was clipped by 2 bases and J by 6 bases; unmatched bases: 5. CDR1 ENHRY and CDR2 SYGVKD come from the germline V gene. CDR3 residues: CAISEEGTGSQPQHF. In DNA form, the CDR3 reads TGTGCCATCAGTGAGGAAGGGACAGGGAGTCAGCCCCAGCATTTT.

This clone was seen a handful of times. V usage is TRBV6-5 and J usage is TRBJ1-2; D not resolved. Germline lookup yields CDR1 MNHEY and CDR2 SVGAGI. Trimming stripped 6 bases from V and 4 bases from J, with 15 bases between. This CDR3 is built from 14 residues. In DNA form, the CDR3 reads TGTGCCAGCAGGCCTAGCAGCCTTATCTATGGCTACACCTTC. Translating it yields CASRPSSLIYGYTF.

V usage is TRBV29-1 and J usage is TRBJ2-7, with D perhaps matching TRBD1 (6 bases). Germline-derived CDR1 and CDR2 are SQVTM and ANQGSEA. Trimming stripped 3 bases from V and 3 bases from J, with 15 bases between. The CDR3 consists of 14 residues. CDR3 loop: CSVDAGTTGYEQYF. DNA of the CDR3: TGCAGCGTTGACGCCGGGACAACGGGCTACGAGCAGTACTTC.